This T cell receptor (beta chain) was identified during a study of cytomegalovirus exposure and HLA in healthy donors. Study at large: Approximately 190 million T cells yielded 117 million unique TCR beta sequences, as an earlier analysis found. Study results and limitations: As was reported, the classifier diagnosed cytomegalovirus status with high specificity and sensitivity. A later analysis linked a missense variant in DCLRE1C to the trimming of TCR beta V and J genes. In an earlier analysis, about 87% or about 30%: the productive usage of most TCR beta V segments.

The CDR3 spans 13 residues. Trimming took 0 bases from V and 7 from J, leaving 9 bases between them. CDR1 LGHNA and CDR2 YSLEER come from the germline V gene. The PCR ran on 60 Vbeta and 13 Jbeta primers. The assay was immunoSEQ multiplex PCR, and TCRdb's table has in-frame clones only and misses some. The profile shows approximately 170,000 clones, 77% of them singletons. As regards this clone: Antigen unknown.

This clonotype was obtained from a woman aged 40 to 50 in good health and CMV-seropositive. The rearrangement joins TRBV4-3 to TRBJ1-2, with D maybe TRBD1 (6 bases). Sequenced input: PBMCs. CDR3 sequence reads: CASSQDEGVGYTF. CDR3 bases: TGCGCCAGCAGCCAAGATGAGGGGGTTGGCTACACCTTC.